Listed below are T cell receptor beta chains from one sample, sequenced in a study of CD8 T cells in Susac syndrome. TCRdb reprocessed the immunoSEQ multiplex PCR reads with MiXCR, giving one entry per CDR3 protein. The sample includes 150,000 to 200,000 distinct CDR3 sequences, just under 95% of them seen just once. Sequenced input: CD8+ T cells from PBMCs. These receptor sequences come from a human donor with Susac syndrome. Both conserved end residues are part of each CDR3. Each record gives: V gene, J gene, CDR3 protein.

V gene: TRBV20-1
J gene: TRBJ2-7
CDR3 protein: CSAPSDYEQYF

V gene: TRBV5-6
J gene: TRBJ2-1
CDR3 protein: CASNGLENEQFF

V gene: TRBV6-5
J gene: TRBJ1-1
CDR3 protein: CASSYRGANTEAFF

V gene: TRBV3-1
J gene: TRBJ2-7
CDR3 protein: CASSSGNNPYEQYF

V gene: TRBV12-3/TRBV12-4
J gene: TRBJ2-7
CDR3 protein: CASSLIPSYEQYF

V gene: TRBV7-2
J gene: TRBJ2-7
CDR3 protein: CASSGDLGYEQYF

V gene: TRBV20-1
J gene: TRBJ1-1
CDR3 protein: CSAGDSHGTEAFF

V gene: TRBV12-3/TRBV12-4
J gene: TRBJ2-2
CDR3 protein: CASSIDTGAGELFF

V gene: TRBV2
J gene: TRBJ2-7
CDR3 protein: CASSEVTRDEQYF

V gene: TRBV12-3/TRBV12-4
J gene: TRBJ2-2
CDR3 protein: CASTWENTGELFF

V gene: TRBV20-1
J gene: TRBJ2-1
CDR3 protein: CSARGPTSGSSEQFF

V gene: TRBV20-1
J gene: TRBJ1-2
CDR3 protein: CSARDYGDSYGYTF

V gene: TRBV9
J gene: TRBJ2-2
CDR3 protein: CASSVEFGAGELFF

V gene: TRBV24-1
J gene: TRBJ2-6
CDR3 protein: CATSDLEDGVSGANVLTF

V gene: TRBV3-1
J gene: TRBJ2-7
CDR3 protein: CASSHLRREQYF

V gene: TRBV2
J gene: TRBJ2-4
CDR3 protein: CASRHRDSPKNIQYF

V gene: TRBV7-9
J gene: TRBJ2-5
CDR3 protein: CASSSTGREETQYF

V gene: TRBV2
J gene: TRBJ2-7
CDR3 protein: CASSEGTGLIWYF

V gene: TRBV11-2
J gene: TRBJ2-7
CDR3 protein: CASRTEGISYEQYF

V gene: TRBV19
J gene: TRBJ1-5
CDR3 protein: CASSSRAHQPQHF

V gene: TRBV24-1
J gene: TRBJ2-1
CDR3 protein: CATSSASWDEQFF

V gene: TRBV14
J gene: TRBJ1-2
CDR3 protein: CASSPDGTGNYGYTF

V gene: TRBV23-1
J gene: TRBJ1-2
CDR3 protein: CASSHRESSYGYTF

V gene: TRBV7-9
J gene: TRBJ2-7
CDR3 protein: CASIRTGSSYEQYF

V gene: TRBV4-1
J gene: TRBJ2-2
CDR3 protein: CASSQEPPYPGNTGELFF

V gene: TRBV6-5
J gene: TRBJ1-4
CDR3 protein: CASSPIDGMELFF

V gene: TRBV4-1
J gene: TRBJ2-5
CDR3 protein: CASSQDWATETQYF

V gene: TRBV15
J gene: TRBJ1-4
CDR3 protein: CATSDRGNEKLFF

V gene: TRBV20-1
J gene: TRBJ1-2
CDR3 protein: CSARQFYGYTF

V gene: TRBV5-6
J gene: TRBJ1-1
CDR3 protein: CASRLGNSNTEAFF

V gene: TRBV3-1
J gene: TRBJ1-2
CDR3 protein: CASSPLLSANYGYTF

V gene: TRBV5-1
J gene: TRBJ2-7
CDR3 protein: CASSLDMAYEQYF

V gene: TRBV9
J gene: TRBJ2-3
CDR3 protein: CASSVASGGGTDTQYF

V gene: TRBV4-1
J gene: TRBJ2-5
CDR3 protein: CASSRKIGSPDRKGQTQYF

V gene: TRBV9
J gene: TRBJ2-1
CDR3 protein: CASSPEDSLKEQFF

V gene: TRBV19
J gene: TRBJ2-3
CDR3 protein: CASSSTSGGTDTQYF

V gene: TRBV19
J gene: TRBJ1-1
CDR3 protein: CASSATTEFTEAFF

V gene: TRBV29-1
J gene: TRBJ2-5
CDR3 protein: CSVEDWRSKYQETQYF

V gene: TRBV25-1
J gene: TRBJ1-2
CDR3 protein: CASSEGPGKGYGYTF

V gene: TRBV4-1
J gene: TRBJ1-1
CDR3 protein: CASSQDGGGTEAFF

V gene: TRBV12-3/TRBV12-4
J gene: TRBJ1-1
CDR3 protein: CASSLALTLMATEAFF

V gene: TRBV5-1
J gene: TRBJ2-5
CDR3 protein: CASSLASAGGRETQYF

V gene: TRBV30
J gene: TRBJ1-2
CDR3 protein: CAWSAPRQISYGYTF

V gene: TRBV7-9
J gene: TRBJ2-5
CDR3 protein: CASSRTEDFGKETQYF

V gene: TRBV5-1
J gene: TRBJ2-2
CDR3 protein: CASGNTGELFF

V gene: TRBV6-6
J gene: TRBJ1-5
CDR3 protein: CASRGPNQHF

V gene: TRBV7-9
J gene: TRBJ2-3
CDR3 protein: CASSPRSPTDRTTDTQYF

V gene: TRBV7-3
J gene: TRBJ2-3
CDR3 protein: CASSLTSGSTDTQYF

V gene: TRBV20-1
J gene: TRBJ1-4
CDR3 protein: CSARSTGQGEKLFF